This T cell receptor beta chain came from a study of CD8 T cells in Susac syndrome. Germline CDR1 and CDR2: SGHNT and YYREEE (reference sequence). The CDR3 length is 14 residues. Trimming pared 7 bases from V and 8 bases from J, leaving 16 bases between. This clonotype was detected only a few times. Reverse transcription used about 0.45 to 1 ug RNA and random hexamers. Multiplex immunoSEQ PCR targeted 54 Vbeta and 13 Jbeta TCR beta segments. TCRdb called the immunoSEQ multiplex PCR reads again in MiXCR, with one record for every CDR3 protein. The sample consists of about 430,000 distinct CDR3 sequences, approximately 85% of them appearing once. The sequenced target, TCR beta, came from blood CD8+ and CD4+ T cells. Included as multiple sclerosis controls were treatment-naive patients who had stable or active relapsing-remitting disease. Negative isolation was used for CD8+ and CD4+ T cells and FACS enrichment for TEMRA cells.

This chain links TRBV5-4 with TRBJ1-6; tentative D call: TRBD1 (6 bases). The TCR originated in a human donor with multiple sclerosis. The sample comprised CD8+ T cells from PBMCs. The DNA of the CDR3 is TGTGCCAGCGTGAGCAGGGGTTGGGATTCACCCCTCCACTTT. This translates into CASVSRGWDSPLHF.